The 7 T cell receptor beta chains below come from one sample, sequenced in a study of beta chain features in type 1 diabetes. Every isolated RNA sample was fully reverse transcribed, so sequencing captured expressed TCRB transcripts. Sequenced by immunoSEQ multiplex PCR; TCRdb stores in-frame clones only, minus some. The table has some 250,000 clones, 25% to 35% seen once. The specimen was central memory CD4+ T cells from blood. The receptors shown here come from a man aged 25-45 years in good health.

The V and J genes are TRBV7-2 and TRBJ2-1; D remains ambiguous. V dropped 5 bases and J dropped 14 bases, with 22 bases sitting between them. Germline CDR1 reads SGHTA; CDR2 reads FQGNSA. The CDR3 has 14 amino acids. DNA of the CDR3: TGTGCCAGCAGCCCGACCATTGGACCTGCCCTCGAGTTCTTC. It specifies CASSPTIGPALEFF.

This chain connects TRBV29-1 to TRBJ2-5; 13 nucleotides line up with TRBD2. CDR3 length: 14 amino acids. The J segment lost 4 bases and the V segment lost 4 bases, leaving 3 bases of the junction unmatched. Germline loops: CDR1 SQVTM, CDR2 ANQGSEA. The chain's CDR3 is CSVGRLAGGETQYF. CDR3 DNA: TGCAGCGTTGGAAGACTAGCGGGAGGAGAGACCCAGTACTTC. Based on the CDR3 plus reference TRBV29-1 and TRBJ2-5, the full variable domain is SAVISQKPSRDICQRGTSLTIQCQVDSQVTMMFWYRQQPGQSLTLIATANQGSEATYESGFVIDKFPISRPNLTFSTLTVSNMSPEDSSIYLCSVGRLAGGETQYFGPGTRLLVL.

This chain joins TRBV30 and TRBJ2-7; the D gene is possibly TRBD1 (8 bases). Trimming took off 0 bases at V and 5 bases at J, with 14 bases between the two ends. Germline-derived CDR1 and CDR2 are GTSNPN and SVGIG (reference sequence). The CDR3 consists of 14 residues. The CDR3 loop is CAWSVGQAGDEQYF. CDR3 bases: TGTGCCTGGAGTGTGGGACAGGCGGGGGACGAGCAGTACTTC.

The V call is TRBV2, the J call TRBJ2-7; 11 bases fit TRBD1. Germline V gives CDR1 SNHLY, CDR2 FYNNEI. The CDR3 has 13 residues. With V trimmed by 9 bases and J by 3 bases, 4 bases remained unmatched. DNA of the CDR3: TGTGCCAGTATGGGACAGGGGGACTACGAGCAGTACTTC. It yields the protein CASMGQGDYEQYF.

The chain is built from TRBV19 and TRBJ1-1, with D possibly matching TRBD1 (5 bases). Germline-derived CDR1 and CDR2 are LNHDA and SQIVND (reference sequence). V gave up 4 bases and J gave up 0 bases, with 9 bases separating them. This CDR3 is built from 14 residues. The CDR3 reads CASSTGTVNTEAFF. The CDR3 DNA reads TGTGCCAGTAGTACCGGGACGGTGAACACTGAAGCTTTCTTT.

This clone has just a few counts. This chain links TRBV6-1 with TRBJ1-1; TRBD1 aligns across 10 bases. V dropped 3 bases and J dropped 6; count of bases not matched to a gene: 1. Per the germline V gene, CDR1 is MNHNS and CDR2 is SASEGT. The CDR3 is made up of 13 amino acids. The CDR3 nucleotides are TGTGCCAGCAGTGAGACAGGGGGCGCTGAAGCTTTCTTT. This codes for CASSETGGAEAFF.

In its sample, this clone was seen a few times. This rearrangement joins TRBV4-3 to TRBJ2-1; 7 bases match TRBD2. CDR1 is LGHNA and CDR2 is YSLEER in the germline V gene. V was clipped by 0 bases and J by 7 bases; unmatched bases: 0. The CDR3 spans 13 residues. As DNA, the CDR3 is TGCGCCAGCAGCCAAGAAGCGGGAAATGAGCAGTTCTTC. Its protein is CASSQEAGNEQFF.